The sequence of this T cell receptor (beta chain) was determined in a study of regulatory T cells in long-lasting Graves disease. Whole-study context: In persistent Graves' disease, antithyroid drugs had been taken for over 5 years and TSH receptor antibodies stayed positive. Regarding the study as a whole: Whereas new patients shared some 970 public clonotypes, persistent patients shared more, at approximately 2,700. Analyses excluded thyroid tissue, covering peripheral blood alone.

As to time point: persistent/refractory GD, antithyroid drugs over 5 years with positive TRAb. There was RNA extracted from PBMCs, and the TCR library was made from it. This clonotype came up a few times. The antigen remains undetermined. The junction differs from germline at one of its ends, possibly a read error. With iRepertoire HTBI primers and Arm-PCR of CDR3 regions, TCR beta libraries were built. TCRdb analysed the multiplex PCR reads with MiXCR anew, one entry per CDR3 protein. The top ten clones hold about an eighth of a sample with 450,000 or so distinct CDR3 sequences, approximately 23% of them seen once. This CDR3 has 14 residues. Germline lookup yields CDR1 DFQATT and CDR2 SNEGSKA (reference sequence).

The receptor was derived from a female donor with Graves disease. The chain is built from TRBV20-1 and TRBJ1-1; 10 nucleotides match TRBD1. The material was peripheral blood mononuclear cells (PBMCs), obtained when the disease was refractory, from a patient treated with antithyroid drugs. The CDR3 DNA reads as TGCAGTACTAGACAGGGGGCTTCATGGACTGAAGCTTTCTTT. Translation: CSTRQGASWTEAFF.